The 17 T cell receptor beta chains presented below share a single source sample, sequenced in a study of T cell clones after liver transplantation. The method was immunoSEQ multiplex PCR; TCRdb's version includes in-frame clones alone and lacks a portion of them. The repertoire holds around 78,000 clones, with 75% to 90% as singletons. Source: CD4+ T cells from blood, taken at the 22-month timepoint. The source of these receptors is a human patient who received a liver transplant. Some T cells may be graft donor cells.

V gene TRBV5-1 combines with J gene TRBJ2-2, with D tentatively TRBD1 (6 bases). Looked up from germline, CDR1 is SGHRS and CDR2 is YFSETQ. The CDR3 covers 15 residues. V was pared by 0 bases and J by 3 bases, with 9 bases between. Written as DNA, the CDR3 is TGCGCCAGCAGCTTGGGGGGGCCGGACACCGGGGAGCTGTTTTTT. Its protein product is CASSLGGPDTGELFF.

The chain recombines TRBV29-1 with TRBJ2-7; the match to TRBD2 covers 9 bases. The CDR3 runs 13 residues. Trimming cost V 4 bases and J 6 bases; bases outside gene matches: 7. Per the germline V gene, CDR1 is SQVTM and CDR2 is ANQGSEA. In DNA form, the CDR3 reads TGCAGCGTTGTTGCGGGAGGGGTCGGCGAGCAGTACTTC. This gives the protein CSVVAGGVGEQYF.

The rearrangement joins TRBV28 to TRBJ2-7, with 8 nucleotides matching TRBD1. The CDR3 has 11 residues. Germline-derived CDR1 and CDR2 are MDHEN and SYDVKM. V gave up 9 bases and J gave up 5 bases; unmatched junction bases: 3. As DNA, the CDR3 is TGTGCCAGTCAGGGGGCAGACGAGCAGTACTTC. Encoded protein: CASQGADEQYF.

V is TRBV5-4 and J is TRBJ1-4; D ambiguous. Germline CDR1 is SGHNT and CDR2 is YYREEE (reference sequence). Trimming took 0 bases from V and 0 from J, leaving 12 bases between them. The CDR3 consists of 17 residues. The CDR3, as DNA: TGTGCCAGCAGCTTGGTCCGGGGTCGCCCAACTAATGAAAAACTGTTTTTT. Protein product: CASSLVRGRPTNEKLFF.

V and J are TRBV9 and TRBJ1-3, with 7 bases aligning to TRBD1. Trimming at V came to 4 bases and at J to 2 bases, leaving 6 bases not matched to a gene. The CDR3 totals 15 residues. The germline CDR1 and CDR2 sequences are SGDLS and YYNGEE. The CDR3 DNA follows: TGTGCCAGCAGCCCCTCTGACAGGGCTGGAAACACCATATATTTT. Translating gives CASSPSDRAGNTIYF.

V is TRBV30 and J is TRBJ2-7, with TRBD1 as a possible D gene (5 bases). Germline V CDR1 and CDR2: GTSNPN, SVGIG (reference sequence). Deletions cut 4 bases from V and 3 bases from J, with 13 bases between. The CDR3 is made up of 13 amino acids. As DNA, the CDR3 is TGTGCCTGGACCCAGGGAAGGGGCTACGAGCAGTACTTC. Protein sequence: CAWTQGRGYEQYF.

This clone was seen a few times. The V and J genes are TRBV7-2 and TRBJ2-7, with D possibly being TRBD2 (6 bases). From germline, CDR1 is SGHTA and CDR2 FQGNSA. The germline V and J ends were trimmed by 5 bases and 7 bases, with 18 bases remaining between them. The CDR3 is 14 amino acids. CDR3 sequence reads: CASSPRTGLWEQYF. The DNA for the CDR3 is TGTGCCAGCAGCCCGAGGACGGGACTGTGGGAGCAGTACTTC.

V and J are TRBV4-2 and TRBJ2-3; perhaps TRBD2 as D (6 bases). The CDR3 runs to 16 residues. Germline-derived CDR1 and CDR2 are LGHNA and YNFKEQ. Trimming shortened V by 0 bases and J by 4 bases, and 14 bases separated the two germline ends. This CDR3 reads CASSQDTEGGADTQYF. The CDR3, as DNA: TGTGCCAGCAGCCAAGATACCGAGGGCGGGGCAGATACGCAGTATTTT.

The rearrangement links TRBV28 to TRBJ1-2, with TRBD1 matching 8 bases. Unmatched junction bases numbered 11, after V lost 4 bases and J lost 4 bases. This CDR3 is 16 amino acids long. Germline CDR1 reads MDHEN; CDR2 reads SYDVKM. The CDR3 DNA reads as TGTGCCAGCAGTTCTACTACCGGGACAGGTGGCTATGGCTACACCTTC. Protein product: CASSSTTGTGGYGYTF.

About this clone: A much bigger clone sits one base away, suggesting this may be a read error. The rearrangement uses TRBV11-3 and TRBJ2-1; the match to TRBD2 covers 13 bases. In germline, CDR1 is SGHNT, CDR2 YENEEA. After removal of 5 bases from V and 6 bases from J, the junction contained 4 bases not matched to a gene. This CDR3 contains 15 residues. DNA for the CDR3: TGTGCCAGCAGCCCGGGACTAGCGGGATCCAATGAGCAGTTCTTC. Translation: CASSPGLAGSNEQFF.

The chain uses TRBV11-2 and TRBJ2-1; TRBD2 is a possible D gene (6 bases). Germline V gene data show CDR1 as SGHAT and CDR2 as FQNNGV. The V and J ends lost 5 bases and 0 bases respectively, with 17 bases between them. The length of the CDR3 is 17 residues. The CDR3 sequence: CASSPSGRGYSYNEQFF. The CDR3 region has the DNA TGTGCCAGCAGCCCCAGTGGTCGGGGGTACTCCTACAATGAGCAGTTCTTC.

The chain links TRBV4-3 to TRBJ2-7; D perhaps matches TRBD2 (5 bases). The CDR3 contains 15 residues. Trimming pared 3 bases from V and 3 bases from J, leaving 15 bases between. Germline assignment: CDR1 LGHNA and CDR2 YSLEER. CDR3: CASSQGSPLDYEQYF. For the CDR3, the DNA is TGCGCCAGCAGCCAGGGGAGTCCACTTGACTACGAGCAGTACTTC.

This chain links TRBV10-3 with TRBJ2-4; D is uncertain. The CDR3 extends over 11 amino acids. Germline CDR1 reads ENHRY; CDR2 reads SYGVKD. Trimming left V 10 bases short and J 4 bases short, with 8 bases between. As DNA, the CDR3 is TGTGCCACCGAACAGAAAAACATTCAGTACTTC. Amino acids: CATEQKNIQYF.

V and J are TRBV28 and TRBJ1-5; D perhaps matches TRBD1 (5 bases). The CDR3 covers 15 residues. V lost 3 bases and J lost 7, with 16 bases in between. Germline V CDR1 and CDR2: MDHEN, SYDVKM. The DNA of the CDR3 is TGTGCCAGCAGTTTTCTTCAGGGAGGTCTCCAGCCCCAGCATTTT. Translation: CASSFLQGGLQPQHF.

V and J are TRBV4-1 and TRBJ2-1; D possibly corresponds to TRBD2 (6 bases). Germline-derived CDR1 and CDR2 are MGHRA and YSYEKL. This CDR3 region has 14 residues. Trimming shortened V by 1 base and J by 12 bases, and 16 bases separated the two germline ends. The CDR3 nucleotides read TGCGCCAGCAGCCAAGGGACTACGACGTTAAGGCAGTTCTTC. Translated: CASSQGTTTLRQFF.

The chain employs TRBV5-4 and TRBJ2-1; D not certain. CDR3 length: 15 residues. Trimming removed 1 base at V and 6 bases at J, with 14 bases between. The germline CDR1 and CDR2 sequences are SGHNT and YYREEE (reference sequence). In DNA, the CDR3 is TGTGCCAGCAGCTTGCCGGGCAACCTTGGCAATGAGCAGTTCTTC. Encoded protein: CASSLPGNLGNEQFF. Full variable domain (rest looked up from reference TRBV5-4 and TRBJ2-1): ETGVTQSPTHLIKTRGQQVTLRCSSQSGHNTVSWYQQALGQGPQFIFQYYREEENGRGNFPPRFSGLQFPNYSSELNVNALELDDSALYLCASSLPGNLGNEQFFGPGTRLTVL.

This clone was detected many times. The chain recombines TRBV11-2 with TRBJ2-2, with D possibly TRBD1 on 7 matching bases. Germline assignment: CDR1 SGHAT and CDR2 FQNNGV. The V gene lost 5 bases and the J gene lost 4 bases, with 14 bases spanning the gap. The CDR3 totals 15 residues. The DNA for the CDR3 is TGTGCCAGCAGCCGCAGGGGGGCGAGCACCGGGGAGCTGTTTTTT. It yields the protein CASSRRGASTGELFF.